Below are 25 T cell receptor beta chains sequenced from a single sample in a study of cytomegalovirus exposure and HLA in healthy donors. Amplification used 60 Vbeta primers and 13 Jbeta primers. Here immunoSEQ multiplex PCR was the method, and the copy in TCRdb shows in-frame clones only, minus some. The sample carries roughly 140,000 clones, roughly 82% recorded once. The sample consisted of PBMCs. These receptors were obtained from a male donor in good health and CMV-seronegative.

This chain joins TRBV7-6 and TRBJ2-1; D is perhaps TRBD2 (6 bases). V lost 8 bases, J lost 9 bases, and 17 bases lay in between. Germline lookup yields CDR1 SGHVS and CDR2 FNYEAQ. The CDR3 is 13 residues long. CDR3 region: CASAGSKRSEQFF. CDR3 bases: TGTGCCAGCGCCGGGAGCAAACGAAGTGAGCAGTTCTTC. The full variable domain, completed using reference TRBV7-6 and TRBJ2-1, is GAGVSQSPRYKVTKRGQDVALRCDPISGHVSLYWYRQALGQGPEFLTYFNYEAQQDKSGLPNDRFSAERPEGSISTLTIQRTEQRDSAMYRCASAGSKRSEQFFGPGTRLTVL.

Note on this clone: Compared with germline, one end of the junction differs, possibly owing to a read error. The V call is TRBV6-1, the J call TRBJ1-1; perhaps TRBD1 as D (5 bases). The CDR3 consists of 15 residues. The germline gives CDR1 MNHNS, CDR2 SASEGT. The CDR3 bases are TGTACCAGCAGTAAACAGGTGATCATGAACACTGAAGCTTTCTTT. Translation: CTSSKQVIMNTEAFF.

V gene TRBV7-8 combines with J gene TRBJ1-5, with a possible D match to TRBD1 (6 bases). Germline CDR1 is SGHVS and CDR2 is FQNEAQ. The V gene lost 5 bases and the J gene lost 7 bases, with 15 bases spanning the gap. CDR3 length equals 14 residues. The CDR3: CASSPATGIQPQHF. As DNA, the CDR3 is TGTGCCAGCAGCCCCGCTACAGGGATCCAGCCCCAGCATTTT. The full variable domain, completed using reference TRBV7-8 and TRBJ1-5, is GAGVSQSPRYKVAKRGQDVALRCDPISGHVSLFWYQQALGQGPEFLTYFQNEAQLDKSGLPSDRFFAERPEGSVSTLKIQRTQQEDSAVYLCASSPATGIQPQHFGDGTRLSIL.

This clone was detected once. This rearrangement joins TRBV6-1 to TRBJ1-4; 8 nucleotides match TRBD1. This CDR3 has 14 amino acids. V lost 5 bases to trimming and J lost 4 bases; unmatched junction nucleotides: 3. Germline V gene data show CDR1 as MNHNS and CDR2 as SASEGT. The CDR3 is CASSRQGYNEKLFF. The CDR3 nucleotides are TGTGCCAGCAGTCGACAGGGGTATAATGAAAAACTGTTTTTT.

The chain recombines TRBV11-2 with TRBJ1-1; D remains unclear. The CDR3 consists of 11 residues. Deletions cut 3 bases from V and 3 bases from J, with 2 bases between. Germline CDR1 and CDR2: SGHAT and FQNNGV. The CDR3 here is CASSFDTEAFF. As DNA, the CDR3 is TGTGCCAGCAGCTTCGACACTGAAGCTTTCTTT.

The chain employs TRBV7-9 and TRBJ2-3; 9 bases are a match to TRBD2. Trimming at V came to 0 bases and at J to 6 bases, leaving 7 bases not matched to a gene. CDR1 is SEHNR and CDR2 is FQNEAQ in the germline V gene (reference sequence). The CDR3 is 16 residues long. CDR3 residues: CASSLALAGIPDTQYF. Here the CDR3 DNA reads TGTGCCAGCAGCTTAGCGCTAGCGGGGATCCCGGATACGCAGTATTTT.

The chain uses TRBV29-1 and TRBJ1-1; no firm D call. Deletions cut 6 bases from V and 0 bases from J, with 11 bases between. Germline lookup yields CDR1 SQVTM and CDR2 ANQGSEA. The CDR3 has 13 residues. Here the CDR3 DNA reads TGCAGCGTGGCGGTCCAAATGAACACTGAAGCTTTCTTT. It yields the protein CSVAVQMNTEAFF.

V is TRBV7-3 and J is TRBJ1-1, with 8 positions matching TRBD1. The CDR3 is 15 amino acids. Trimming cost V 5 bases and J 5 bases; bases outside gene matches: 10. Germline-derived CDR1 and CDR2 are SGHTA and FQGTGA. CDR3 in DNA: TGTGCCAGCAGCCTCCAAGGACAGGGAGCAACTGAAGCTTTCTTT. Amino acid sequence: CASSLQGQGATEAFF. The whole variable domain, remainder taken from reference TRBV7-3 and TRBJ1-1, is GAGVSQTPSNKVTEKGKYVELRCDPISGHTALYWYRQSLGQGPEFLIYFQGTGAADDSGLPNDRFFAVRPEGSVSTLKIQRTERGDSAVYLCASSLQGQGATEAFFGQGTRLTVV.

The chain employs TRBV7-3 and TRBJ2-7; D not certain. The CDR3 has 13 residues. Trimming shortened V by 4 bases and J by 0 bases, and 7 bases separated the two germline ends. Germline assignment: CDR1 SGHTA and CDR2 FQGTGA. The CDR3 region has the DNA TGTGCCAGCAGCTCCGCGCCCTCCTACGAGCAGTACTTC. Its protein is CASSSAPSYEQYF.

The chain recombines TRBV6-5 with TRBJ2-7, with 11 positions matching TRBD2. The junction had 5 bases not matched to a gene; V was cut back by 0 bases and J by 4 bases. CDR1 is MNHEY and CDR2 is SVGAGI in the germline V gene. The CDR3 loop spans 16 amino acids. CDR3 DNA sequence: TGTGCCAGCAGTTACTCGCGACGGACTAGCGGGTACGAGCAGTACTTC. Encoded protein: CASSYSRRTSGYEQYF.

This clone has a handful of counts. This chain joins TRBV18 and TRBJ2-7; 8 bases map to TRBD2. The V and J ends lost 4 bases and 6 bases, in that order; junction bases with no gene match: 11. The CDR3 sequence is 15 residues long. Germline V gene sequence: CDR1 KGHSH, CDR2 LQKENI. CDR3 in amino acids: CASSLPGLVSGEQYF. Here the CDR3 DNA reads TGTGCCAGCTCACTCCCGGGACTAGTATCCGGCGAGCAGTACTTC.

The chain recombines TRBV29-1 with TRBJ2-5; 8 bases agree with TRBD2. The CDR3 runs to 11 residues. The V gene's germline CDR1 is SQVTM and CDR2 ANQGSEA. The J segment lost 9 bases and the V segment lost 3 bases, leaving 3 bases of the junction unmatched. CDR3: CSVEGLVPQYF. The CDR3 DNA follows: TGCAGCGTTGAGGGACTAGTGCCCCAGTACTTC.

This clone was counted a few times. The CDR3 DNA sequence: TGTGCCAGCAGCCCGAGGACAGGGGGGGCCTTGGCTTTCTTT. It encodes CASSPRTGGALAFF. The J gene is TRBJ1-1, the V gene TRBV5-8, with 10 bases identical to TRBD1. The V gene's germline CDR1 is SGHTS and CDR2 YDEGEE. V shed 4 bases and J 11 bases; nucleotides not matched to a gene: 11. This CDR3 region has 14 residues.

The V gene is TRBV7-9, the J gene TRBJ2-1; D may be TRBD1 (5 bases). CDR3 length: 16 residues. The germline gives CDR1 SEHNR, CDR2 FQNEAQ (reference sequence). With 2 bases removed from V and 2 bases from J, the gap between germline ends came to 13 bases. The DNA of the CDR3 is TGTGCCAGCAGCTTACCCCCAAGCAGGGCCTACAATGAGCAGTTCTTC. Protein sequence: CASSLPPSRAYNEQFF.

This sequence joins TRBV5-3 and TRBJ1-2; a possible D gene is TRBD1 (5 bases). TRBV5-3 is sorted into the ORF group, with uncertain function. V was cut by 4 bases and J by 2 bases, with 18 bases left in between. The length of the CDR3 is 16 residues. The CDR3: CARSRAGPPGNYGYTF. CDR3 DNA: TGTGCCAGAAGCCGCGCCGGGCCCCCAGGGAACTATGGCTACACCTTC.

The count of this clone is one. As DNA, the CDR3 is TGTGCCAGCAGCGTAACCGGGGGTTGGGAGGACGAGCAGTACTTC. This encodes CASSVTGGWEDEQYF. This chain joins TRBV9 and TRBJ2-7, with D perhaps matching TRBD2 (6 bases). Germline CDR1 and CDR2: SGDLS and YYNGEE. The CDR3 runs to 15 residues. Trimming removed 1 base at V and 5 bases at J, with 16 bases between. The entire variable domain, with the rest obtained from reference TRBV9 and TRBJ2-7, is as follows: DSGVTQTPKHLITATGQRVTLRCSPRSGDLSVYWYQQSLDQGLQFLIQYYNGEERAKGNILERFSAQQFPDLHSELNLSSLELGDSALYFCASSVTGGWEDEQYFGPGTRLTVT.

This rearrangement joins TRBV11-3 to TRBJ2-7; 7 nucleotides line up with TRBD1. The CDR3 is 15 amino acids. Losses at the gene ends were 1 base for V and 2 bases for J; bases not matched to a gene: 5. Looked up from germline, CDR1 is SGHNT and CDR2 is YENEEA. DNA for the CDR3: TGTGCCAGCAGCTTAGGGGTGACAGGGACCTACGAGCAGTACTTC. It is translated as CASSLGVTGTYEQYF.

The gene calls are TRBV28 and TRBJ2-5; D is perhaps TRBD2 (5 bases). The last part of the DNA fits TRBJ2-7 better; the J call may be wrong. The CDR3 loop spans 15 amino acids. Germline V gives CDR1 MDHEN, CDR2 SYDVKM. CDR3 in amino acids: CASRWEKVSPYEQYF. CDR3 nucleotides: TGTGCCAGCAGGTGGGAGAAAGTGTCCCCCTACGAGCAGTACTTC.

The chain carries TRBV10-3 and TRBJ2-7; D might be TRBD1 (5 bases). Trimming took 3 bases from V and 4 from J, leaving 13 bases between them. Germline V gives CDR1 ENHRY, CDR2 SYGVKD. The CDR3 length is 14 residues. CDR3 sequence (DNA): TGTGCCATCAGTGATCCAGGGAAAGGTTACGAGCAGTACTTC. Protein product: CAISDPGKGYEQYF.

To note about this clone: At one of its ends the junction is not consistent with the germline gene, which may arise from a read error. The chain couples TRBV7-9 to TRBJ2-7; 8 bases map to TRBD1. CDR3 length: 13 residues. CDR1 is SEHNR and CDR2 is FQNEAQ in the germline V gene (reference sequence). CDR3 in amino acids: CSSIGTGFYEQYF. DNA for the CDR3: TGTTCCAGCATCGGGACAGGCTTTTACGAGCAGTACTTC.

V usage is TRBV2 and J usage is TRBJ2-5, with 10 bases lining up with TRBD1. Germline CDR1 and CDR2: SNHLY and FYNNEI. Losses at the gene ends were 5 bases for V and 0 bases for J; bases not matched to a gene: 9. The CDR3 is 17 residues long. In DNA form, the CDR3 reads TGTGCCAGCAGTTCCGGGGACAGGGGTCTGTACCAAGAGACCCAGTACTTC. Encoded protein: CASSSGDRGLYQETQYF.

The chain has TRBV6-5 and TRBJ2-7; 7 nucleotides align to TRBD2. Trimming took 5 bases from V and 3 from J; bases not matched to a gene: 7. Germline CDR1 is MNHEY and CDR2 is SVGAGI. CDR3 length: 14 residues. In DNA, the CDR3 is TGTGCCAGCAGTGGGGACTACGGATACTACGAGCAGTACTTC. Amino acids: CASSGDYGYYEQYF.

The chain recombines TRBV28 with TRBJ1-3, with TRBD1 matching 9 bases. There are 14 residues in the CDR3. J lost 4 bases, V lost 6 bases, and 4 bases had no gene match. Per the germline V gene, CDR1 is MDHEN and CDR2 is SYDVKM. The CDR3 sequence is CASRSTGGGNTIYF. The CDR3 DNA sequence: TGTGCCAGCAGATCGACAGGGGGAGGAAACACCATATATTTT. The complete variable domain, with remaining parts taken from reference TRBV28 and TRBJ1-3, reads DVKVTQSSRYLVKRTGEKVFLECVQDMDHENMFWYRQDPGLGLRLIYFSYDVKMKEKGDIPEGYSVSREKKERFSLILESASTNQTSMYLCASRSTGGGNTIYFGEGSWLTVV.

The sample holds a few counts of this clone. CDR3: CASSTDGANYGYTF. DNA for the CDR3: TGTGCCAGCAGCACGGACGGGGCTAACTATGGCTACACCTTC. The chain couples TRBV28 to TRBJ1-2; D call uncertain. Germline V CDR1 and CDR2: MDHEN, SYDVKM. The V and J ends lost 6 bases and 0 bases respectively, with 11 bases between them. This CDR3 is built from 14 residues.

The CDR3 DNA sequence: TGTGCCAGCAGTGCCCGGGACAGGGGGCTCACGGTGAACACTGAAGCTTTCTTT. Translating gives CASSARDRGLTVNTEAFF. This rearrangement joins TRBV6-1 to TRBJ1-1; 12 nucleotides line up with TRBD1. Germline CDR1 and CDR2: MNHNS and SASEGT. V shed 4 bases and J 0 bases; nucleotides not matched to a gene: 9. CDR3 length: 18 residues.